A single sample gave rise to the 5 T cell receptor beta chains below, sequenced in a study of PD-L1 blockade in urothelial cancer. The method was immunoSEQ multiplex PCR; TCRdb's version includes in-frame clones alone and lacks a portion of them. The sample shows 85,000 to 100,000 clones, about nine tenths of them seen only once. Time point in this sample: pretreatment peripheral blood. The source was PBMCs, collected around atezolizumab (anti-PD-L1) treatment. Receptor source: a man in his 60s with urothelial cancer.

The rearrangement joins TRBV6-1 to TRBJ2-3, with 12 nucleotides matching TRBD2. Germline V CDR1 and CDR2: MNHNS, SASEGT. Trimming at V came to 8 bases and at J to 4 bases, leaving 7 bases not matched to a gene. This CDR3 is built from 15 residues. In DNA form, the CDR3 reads TGTGCCAGCCGATTACTAGCGGGGGGCCCAGATACGCAGTATTTT. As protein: CASRLLAGGPDTQYF.

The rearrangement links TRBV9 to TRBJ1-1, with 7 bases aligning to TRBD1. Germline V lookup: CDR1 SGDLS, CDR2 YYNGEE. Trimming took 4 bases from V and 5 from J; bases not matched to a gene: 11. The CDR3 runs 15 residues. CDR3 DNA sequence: TGTGCCAGCAGCATAACGGGACAGACGGGGACTGAAGCTTTCTTT. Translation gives CASSITGQTGTEAFF. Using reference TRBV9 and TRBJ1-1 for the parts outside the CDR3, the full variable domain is DSGVTQTPKHLITATGQRVTLRCSPRSGDLSVYWYQQSLDQGLQFLIQYYNGEERAKGNILERFSAQQFPDLHSELNLSSLELGDSALYFCASSITGQTGTEAFFGQGTRLTVV.

DNA for the CDR3: TGTGCCAGCAGTGACAGGGCCGCAAACATTCAGTACTTC. Translating gives CASSDRAANIQYF. The V call is TRBV6-1, the J call TRBJ2-4, with D tentatively TRBD1 (5 bases). With 3 bases removed from V and 6 bases from J, the gap between germline ends came to 9 bases. The CDR3 extends over 13 amino acids. Germline lookup yields CDR1 MNHNS and CDR2 SASEGT.

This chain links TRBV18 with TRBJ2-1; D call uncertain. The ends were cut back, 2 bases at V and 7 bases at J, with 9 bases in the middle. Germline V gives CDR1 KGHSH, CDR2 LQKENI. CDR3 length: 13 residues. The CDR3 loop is CASSPELGNEQFF. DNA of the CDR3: TGTGCCAGCTCACCAGAGCTCGGGAATGAGCAGTTCTTC.

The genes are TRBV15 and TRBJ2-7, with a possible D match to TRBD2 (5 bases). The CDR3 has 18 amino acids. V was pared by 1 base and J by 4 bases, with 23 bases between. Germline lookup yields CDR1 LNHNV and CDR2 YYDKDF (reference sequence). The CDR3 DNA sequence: TGTGCCACCAGCAGAGGGTATTTCGCCGGGATGACGAAATACGAGCAGTACTTC. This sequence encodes CATSRGYFAGMTKYEQYF.